This passage covers 2 T cell receptor beta chains from one sample sequenced in a study of CD8 T cells in ankylosing spondylitis. Via MiXCR, TCRdb re-called the 5' RACE reads, giving one row per CDR3 protein. The table has about 170,000 distinct CDR3 sequences, approximately 20% seen once. The sample consisted of blood, either unsorted or a sorted T cell fraction (not recorded which). These receptors were obtained from a male donor with ankylosing spondylitis or in good health (not recorded which).

This clonotype was counted only a few times. V usage is TRBV5-1 and J usage is TRBJ1-1; tentative D call: TRBD1 (5 bases). The V end lost 1 base, the J end lost 0 bases, and 10 bases lay between the germline ends. Per germline, CDR1 SGHRS and CDR2 YFSETQ. The CDR3 contains 15 residues. CDR3 loop: CASSLFGQMNTEAFF. Here the CDR3 DNA reads TGCGCCAGCAGCTTGTTCGGACAAATGAACACTGAAGCTTTCTTT.

The chain has TRBV10-3 and TRBJ1-4; D call uncertain. Germline-derived CDR1 and CDR2 are ENHRY and SYGVKD. Trimming stripped 3 bases from V and 6 bases from J, with 11 bases between. The CDR3 has 14 residues. CDR3 residues: CAISDPARHEKLFF. The CDR3 DNA reads as TGTGCCATCAGTGATCCAGCACGACATGAAAAACTGTTTTTT.